Listed here are 27 T cell receptor beta chains from one sample, sequenced in a study of shared clonotypes between healthy human individuals. The table came from immunoSEQ multiplex PCR; TCRdb's copy has only in-frame clones and leaves some out. The data hold 550,000 to 800,000 clones, with less than 85% observed a single time. Sequenced sample: memory CD4+ T cells sorted from blood. Specified subset: CD45RA-negative fraction. These receptors came from a woman aged 25 to 39 in good health.

V and J are TRBV2 and TRBJ2-3; 10 bases are a match to TRBD2. Germline loops: CDR1 SNHLY, CDR2 FYNNEI. With V trimmed by 11 bases and J by 5 bases, 10 bases remained unmatched. The CDR3 consists of 14 residues. CDR3 in amino acids: CASEAGGPVDTQYF. DNA for the CDR3: TGTGCCTCTGAAGCGGGAGGGCCTGTAGATACGCAGTATTTT.

The genes are TRBV6-4 and TRBJ2-7; 8 positions match TRBD1. The CDR3 spans 15 residues. Germline CDR1 reads MRHNA; CDR2 reads SNTAGT. V dropped 5 bases and J dropped 6; count of bases not matched to a gene: 12. CDR3 in DNA: TGTGCCAGCAGTACCGAAGGACAGGGTCAGGTCGAGCAGTACTTC. It specifies CASSTEGQGQVEQYF.

Points on this clone: The same CDR3 arises from other DNA sequences in this sample as well. V is TRBV6-5 and J is TRBJ2-2; 8 bases match TRBD1. The germline gives CDR1 MNHEY, CDR2 SVGAGI. The CDR3 contains 15 residues. V lost 6 bases to trimming and J lost 0 bases; unmatched junction nucleotides: 3. CDR3: CASRKQGANTGELFF. The CDR3 DNA sequence: TGTGCCAGCAGGAAACAGGGGGCGAACACCGGGGAGCTGTTTTTT.

The chain recombines TRBV9 with TRBJ2-1; no firm D call. This CDR3 has 15 amino acids. With 0 bases removed from V and 2 bases from J, the gap between germline ends came to 9 bases. Germline CDR1 is SGDLS and CDR2 is YYNGEE. This CDR3 reads CASSVGTEPYNEQFF. Written as DNA, the CDR3 is TGTGCCAGCAGCGTAGGAACGGAGCCCTACAATGAGCAGTTCTTC.

This rearrangement joins TRBV7-6 to TRBJ2-3; D call uncertain. CDR1 is SGHVS, CDR2 FNYEAQ, per germline. Trimming cost V 1 base and J 6 bases, with 11 bases left between them. CDR3 length: 14 residues. The CDR3 loop is CASSLGLSGDTQYF. In DNA, the CDR3 is TGTGCCAGCAGCTTAGGATTGTCTGGGGATACGCAGTATTTT.

The sample holds one count of this clone. V gene TRBV7-2 combines with J gene TRBJ1-2; D not certain. The CDR3 has 12 amino acids. CDR1 is SGHTA and CDR2 is FQGNSA in the germline V gene. V was cut by 4 bases and J by 9 bases, with 12 bases left in between. CDR3 in amino acids: CASSSGPESYTF. The CDR3 DNA reads TGTGCCAGCAGCTCCGGACCCGAGAGCTACACCTTC.

Concerning this clone: Other DNA sequences in the sample encode the same CDR3. V is TRBV28 and J is TRBJ1-2, with no clear D. Trimming removed 3 bases at V and 4 bases at J, with 6 bases between. Germline V gene sequence: CDR1 MDHEN, CDR2 SYDVKM. This CDR3 is built from 12 residues. CDR3 sequence (DNA): TGTGCCAGCAGTTTGGGCGGCTATGGCTACACCTTC. It is translated as CASSLGGYGYTF.

The V call is TRBV2, the J call TRBJ2-1, with D perhaps matching TRBD1 or TRBD2 (5 bases each). CDR1 and CDR2 (germline): SNHLY, FYNNEI. The CDR3 contains 15 residues. Trimming cost V 6 bases and J 0 bases, with 12 bases left between them. In DNA, the CDR3 is TGTGCCAGCAGAGGGACGCTCAGCTCCTACAATGAGCAGTTCTTC. It is translated as CASRGTLSSYNEQFF.

The table lists this clone with a few counts. This same CDR3 is encoded by further DNA sequences in the sample. CDR3 DNA: TGCGCCAGCAGCTTTGGAGACAATGAGCAGTTCTTC. Encoded protein: CASSFGDNEQFF. J is TRBJ2-1 and V is TRBV5-1; no reliable D call. With 2 bases removed from V and 5 bases from J, the gap between germline ends came to 5 bases. Germline-derived CDR1 and CDR2 are SGHRS and YFSETQ. The CDR3 loop spans 12 amino acids.

This chain connects TRBV20-1 to TRBJ2-1, with D maybe TRBD2 (5 bases). V was trimmed by 4 bases and J by 9 bases, leaving 10 bases between them. The V gene's germline CDR1 is DFQATT and CDR2 SNEGSKA (reference sequence). The CDR3 is made up of 11 amino acids. The CDR3 loop reads CSANGNPEQFF. Here the CDR3 DNA reads TGCAGTGCTAACGGGAACCCTGAGCAGTTCTTC.

Note on this clone: Other DNA sequences from this sample encode an identical CDR3 as well. The chain uses TRBV6-1 and TRBJ2-3, with 7 bases that match TRBD1. There are 14 residues in the CDR3. With V trimmed by 1 base and J by 4 bases, 2 bases remained unmatched. The germline gives CDR1 MNHNS, CDR2 SASEGT. The CDR3 region has the DNA TGTGCCAGCAGTGAAGGTACAGGGGCAGATACGCAGTATTTT. Amino acids: CASSEGTGADTQYF.

This rearrangement joins TRBV29-1 to TRBJ2-1; 11 nucleotides align to TRBD2. This CDR3 region has 17 residues. Germline V gene data show CDR1 as SQVTM and CDR2 as ANQGSEA. V lost 4 bases and J lost 0; bases outside the gene matches: 8. In DNA, the CDR3 is TGCAGCGTTGTTTACCTAGCGGGGGGAAGCTCCTACAATGAGCAGTTCTTC. Its translation is CSVVYLAGGSSYNEQFF.

With respect to this clone: The junction shows a germline mismatch at one end, possibly a read error. J is TRBJ2-3 and V is TRBV7-8; 7 positions agree with TRBD2. CDR1 is SGHVS and CDR2 is FQNEAQ in the germline V gene. CDR3 length: 11 residues. DNA of the CDR3: TGTGCCAGCAGCCCACCCGGGAGGTGGGATTTT. This translates into CASSPPGRWDF.

V usage is TRBV7-9 and J usage is TRBJ1-3; 7 bases align to TRBD1. Germline values: CDR1 SEHNR, CDR2 FQNEAQ (reference sequence). J gave up 0 bases and V 2 bases, and 4 bases lay outside the gene matches. This CDR3 has 16 amino acids. The CDR3 is CASSLRQGISGNTIYF. Here the CDR3 DNA reads TGTGCCAGCAGCTTAAGACAGGGAATCTCTGGAAACACCATATATTTT.

The chain combines TRBV7-2 with TRBJ2-7; 9 nucleotides agree with TRBD2. This CDR3 is built from 18 residues. The V gene end was trimmed by 5 bases and the J gene end by 1 base; junction bases not matched to a gene: 15. The germline CDR1 and CDR2 sequences are SGHTA and FQGNSA. Here the CDR3 reads CASSLNPWGSGGSYEQYF. CDR3 bases: TGTGCCAGCAGCCTCAACCCCTGGGGTAGCGGGGGATCCTACGAGCAGTACTTC.

The genes are TRBV7-9 and TRBJ2-5; 7 bases match TRBD1. V was pared by 3 bases and J by 4 bases, with 8 bases of the junction left unmatched. CDR3 length: 15 amino acids. Per the germline V gene, CDR1 is SEHNR and CDR2 is FQNEAQ (reference sequence). For the CDR3, the DNA is TGTGCCAGCAGCTTGTGGCAGGGGGAAAGAGAGACCCAGTACTTC. Amino acid sequence: CASSLWQGERETQYF.

The chain joins TRBV7-9 to TRBJ2-1; TRBD1 is a possible D gene (6 bases). V lost 0 bases and J 4 bases, leaving 13 bases between the germline ends. The CDR3 is made up of 16 amino acids. Germline CDR1 reads SEHNR; CDR2 reads FQNEAQ (reference sequence). CDR3 region: CASSLALTGFYNEQFF. Here the CDR3 DNA reads TGTGCCAGCAGCTTAGCGCTGACAGGATTTTACAATGAGCAGTTCTTC.

DNA for the CDR3: TGCGCCAGCAGTGAAACTAGCGGGAAATCCGGGGAGCTGTTTTTT. It codes for CASSETSGKSGELFF. This sequence joins TRBV10-2 and TRBJ2-2; 10 positions agree with TRBD2. CDR1 is WSHSY and CDR2 is SAAADI in the germline V gene. CDR3 length equals 15 residues. V trimming: 3 bases; J trimming: 6 bases; junction bases outside the gene matches: 4.

V and J are TRBV29-1 and TRBJ2-1; D ambiguous. Germline V gene lookup returns CDR1 SQVTM and CDR2 ANQGSEA. V shed 7 bases and J shed 3 bases, with 7 bases lying between them. The CDR3 length is 11 residues. CDR3 DNA sequence: TGCAGCGGGATAGACTACAATGAGCAGTTCTTC. Amino acid sequence: CSGIDYNEQFF.

The rearrangement links TRBV5-4 to TRBJ2-3; D call uncertain. The V end was cut by 1 base, the J end by 2 bases, with 8 bases between. This CDR3 region has 14 residues. The germline V gene has CDR1 SGHNT and CDR2 YYREEE (reference sequence). CDR3 coding DNA: TGTGCCAGCAGCTTGTATGGGCCCACAGATACGCAGTATTTT. It encodes CASSLYGPTDTQYF.

The chain is built from TRBV7-8 and TRBJ2-1; 7 nucleotides line up with TRBD1. The CDR3 extends over 15 amino acids. The ends lost 5 bases at V and 4 bases at J; junction bases unmatched: 8. Germline V gene lookup returns CDR1 SGHVS and CDR2 FQNEAQ. CDR3 nucleotide sequence: TGTGCCAGCAGCACCGACAGGGCGGCTTACAATGAGCAGTTCTTC. Amino acid sequence: CASSTDRAAYNEQFF.

The chain recombines TRBV27 with TRBJ2-1, with a weak D call TRBD2 (6 bases). The CDR3 totals 14 residues. The V end lost 5 bases, the J end lost 3 bases, and 11 bases lay between the germline ends. Per germline, CDR1 MNHEY and CDR2 SMNVEV (reference sequence). This CDR3 is CASSRLDYYNEQFF. DNA for the CDR3: TGTGCCAGCAGTAGACTAGACTACTACAATGAGCAGTTCTTC.

The chain links TRBV19 to TRBJ2-2; TRBD2 agrees at 10 bases. This CDR3 region has 17 residues. CDR1 is LNHDA, CDR2 SQIVND, per germline (reference sequence). V lost 6 bases and J lost 3; bases outside the gene matches: 10. CDR3 sequence reads: CASRRRSGRADTGELFF. In DNA, the CDR3 is TGTGCCAGTAGGCGCCGGAGCGGGAGGGCCGACACCGGGGAGCTGTTTTTT.

The V gene is TRBV30, the J gene TRBJ2-7, with D maybe TRBD2 (5 bases). The V end lost 1 base, the J end lost 7 bases, and 8 bases lay between the germline ends. The germline V gene has CDR1 GTSNPN and CDR2 SVGIG (reference sequence). The CDR3 extends over 11 amino acids. CDR3 sequence reads: CAWSDRREQYF. CDR3 bases: TGTGCCTGGAGTGACCGGAGGGAGCAGTACTTC.

The gene calls are TRBV28 and TRBJ2-7, with TRBD2 matching 9 bases. The CDR3 length is 12 residues. Germline V gene data show CDR1 as MDHEN and CDR2 as SYDVKM. J gave up 6 bases and V 7 bases, and 4 bases lay outside the gene matches. The CDR3 region has the DNA TGTGCCAGCACCGGGACTAGCCGCGAGCAGTACTTC. It codes for CASTGTSREQYF.

This chain uses TRBV7-2 with TRBJ1-5; TRBD1 matches 9 bases. Germline CDR1 is SGHTA and CDR2 is FQGNSA. The CDR3 runs to 15 residues. V was pared by 3 bases and J by 5 bases, with 5 bases of the junction left unmatched. The CDR3 sequence: CASSFRTGGHQPQHF. The CDR3 region has the DNA TGTGCCAGCAGCTTCCGTACAGGGGGCCATCAGCCCCAGCATTTT.

The V call is TRBV5-1, the J call TRBJ2-5; 7 positions match TRBD2. Germline V gene sequence: CDR1 SGHRS, CDR2 YFSETQ. This CDR3 has 15 amino acids. The V segment lost 1 base and the J segment 5 bases; nucleotides outside the gene matches: 8. The CDR3 reads CASSLLSGARETQYF. The CDR3 bases are TGCGCCAGCAGCTTGCTGAGCGGGGCCAGGGAGACCCAGTACTTC.